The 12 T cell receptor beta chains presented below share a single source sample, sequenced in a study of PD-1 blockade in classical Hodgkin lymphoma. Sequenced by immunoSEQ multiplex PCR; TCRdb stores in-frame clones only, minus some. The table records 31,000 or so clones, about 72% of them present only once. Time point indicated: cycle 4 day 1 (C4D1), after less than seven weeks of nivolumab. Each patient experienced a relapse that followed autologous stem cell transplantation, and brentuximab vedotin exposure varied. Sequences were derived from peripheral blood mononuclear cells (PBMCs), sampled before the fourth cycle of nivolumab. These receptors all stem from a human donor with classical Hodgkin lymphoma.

CDR3: CASSFLLAGANNEQFF. CDR3 coding DNA: TGCGCCAGCAGCTTTCTTCTAGCGGGGGCGAACAATGAGCAGTTCTTC. The rearrangement joins TRBV4-1 to TRBJ2-1, with 10 positions matching TRBD2. Per the germline V gene, CDR1 is MGHRA and CDR2 is YSYEKL. V lost 5 bases to trimming and J lost 5 bases; unmatched junction nucleotides: 9. The CDR3 spans 16 residues.

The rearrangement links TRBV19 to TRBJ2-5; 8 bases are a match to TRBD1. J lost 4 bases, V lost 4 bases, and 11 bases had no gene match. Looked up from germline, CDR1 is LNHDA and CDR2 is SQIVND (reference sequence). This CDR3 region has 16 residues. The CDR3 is CASSKSRTGSRETQYF. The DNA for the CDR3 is TGTGCCAGTAGTAAATCTCGGACAGGGTCGCGAGAGACCCAGTACTTC.

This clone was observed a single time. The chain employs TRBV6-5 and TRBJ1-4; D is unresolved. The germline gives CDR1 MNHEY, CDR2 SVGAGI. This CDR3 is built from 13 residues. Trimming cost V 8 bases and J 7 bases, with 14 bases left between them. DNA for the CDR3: TGTGCCAGCCTACGAGGGCCGGGTGAAAAACTGTTTTTT. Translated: CASLRGPGEKLFF.

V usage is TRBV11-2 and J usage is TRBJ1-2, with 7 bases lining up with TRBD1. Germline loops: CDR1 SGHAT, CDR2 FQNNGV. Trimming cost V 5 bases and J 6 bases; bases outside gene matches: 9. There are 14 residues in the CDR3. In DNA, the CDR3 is TGTGCCAGCAGCCAAAGACCAGACAGGGATGGCTACACCTTC. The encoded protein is CASSQRPDRDGYTF.

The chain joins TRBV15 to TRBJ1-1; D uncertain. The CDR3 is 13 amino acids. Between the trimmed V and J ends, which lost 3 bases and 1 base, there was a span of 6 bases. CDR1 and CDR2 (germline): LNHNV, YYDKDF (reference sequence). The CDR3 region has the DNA TGTGCCACCAGCAGTTTGAAGAACACTGAAGCTTTCTTT. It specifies CATSSLKNTEAFF.

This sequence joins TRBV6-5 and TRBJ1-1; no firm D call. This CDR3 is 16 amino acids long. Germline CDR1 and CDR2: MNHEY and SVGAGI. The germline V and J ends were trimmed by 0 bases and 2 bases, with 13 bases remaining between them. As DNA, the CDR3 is TGTGCCAGCAGTTACTCGTATTCGGCAGGAAACACTGAAGCTTTCTTT. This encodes CASSYSYSAGNTEAFF.

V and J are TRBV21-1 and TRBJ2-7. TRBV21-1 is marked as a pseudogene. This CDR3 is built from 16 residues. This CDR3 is CASSKGMDPGAHEQYF. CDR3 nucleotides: TGTGCCAGCAGCAAAGGAATGGACCCTGGCGCCCACGAGCAGTACTTC.

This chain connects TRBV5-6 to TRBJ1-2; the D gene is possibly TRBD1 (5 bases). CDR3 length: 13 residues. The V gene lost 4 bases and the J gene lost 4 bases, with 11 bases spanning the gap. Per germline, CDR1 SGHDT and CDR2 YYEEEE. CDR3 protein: CASSGGTPYGYTF. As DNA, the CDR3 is TGTGCCAGCAGCGGAGGGACCCCCTATGGCTACACCTTC. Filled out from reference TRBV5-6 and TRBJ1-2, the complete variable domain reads DAGVTQSPTHLIKTRGQQVTLRCSPKSGHDTVSWYQQALGQGPQFIFQYYEEEERQRGNFPDRFSGHQFPNYSSELNVNALLLGDSALYLCASSGGTPYGYTFGSGTRLTVV.

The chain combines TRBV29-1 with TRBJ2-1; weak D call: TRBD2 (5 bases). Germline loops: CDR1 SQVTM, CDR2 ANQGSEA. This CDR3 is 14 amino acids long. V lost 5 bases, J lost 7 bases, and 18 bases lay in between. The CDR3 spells CSVPAGVVVNEQFF. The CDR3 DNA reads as TGCAGCGTTCCTGCCGGGGTAGTTGTGAATGAGCAGTTCTTC.

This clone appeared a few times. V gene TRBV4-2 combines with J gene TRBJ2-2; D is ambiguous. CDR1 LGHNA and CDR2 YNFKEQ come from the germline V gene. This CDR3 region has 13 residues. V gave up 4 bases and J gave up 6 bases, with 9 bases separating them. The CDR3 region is CASSPAESGELFF. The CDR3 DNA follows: TGTGCCAGCAGCCCCGCCGAGTCCGGGGAGCTGTTTTTT.

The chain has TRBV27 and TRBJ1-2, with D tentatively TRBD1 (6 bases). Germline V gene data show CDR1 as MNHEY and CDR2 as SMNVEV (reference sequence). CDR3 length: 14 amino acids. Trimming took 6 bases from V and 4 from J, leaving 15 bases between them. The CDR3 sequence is CASSSFAGAYGYTF. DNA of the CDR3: TGTGCCAGCAGCTCCTTCGCAGGGGCCTATGGCTACACCTTC.

This CDR3 reads CASSLAGTHSPLHF. In nucleotides, the CDR3 is TGTGCCAGCAGTCTCGCCGGGACGCATTCACCCCTCCACTTT. The chain recombines TRBV2 with TRBJ1-6, with D tentatively TRBD1 (5 bases). The germline V gene encodes CDR1 SNHLY and CDR2 FYNNEI. V lost 5 bases, J lost 8 bases, and 13 bases lay in between. CDR3 length: 14 residues.